The rows below give T cell receptor beta chains drawn from one sample of a study of CXCR3-negative and CXCR3-positive naive CD8 T cells. TCRdb reprocessed the 5' RACE reads and stores each CDR3 protein as one record, lacking DNA. Across 40,000 to 55,000 distinct CDR3 sequences, the top ten clones capture roughly 1.5% of the sample. Sequenced: naive CXCR3- CD8+ T cells from blood. These receptors were taken from a human donor in good health. Some clones in this sample may be carry-over from other donors' samples. The CDR3 runs from the conserved cysteine through the conserved F or W. Rows may omit the clone size; those that give it use once, few, many or a size class.

v_gene: TRBV29-1
abundance: -
j_gene: TRBJ1-3
CDR3aa: CSVVRGDGNTIYF

v_gene: TRBV10-3
abundance: -
j_gene: TRBJ2-1
CDR3aa: CAISDSGLAALEQFF

v_gene: TRBV20-1
abundance: -
j_gene: TRBJ1-1
CDR3aa: CSARLPDRVTEAFF

v_gene: TRBV28
abundance: -
j_gene: TRBJ2-7
CDR3aa: CASSSYGPGDEQYF

v_gene: TRBV7-9
abundance: -
j_gene: TRBJ2-7
CDR3aa: CASSPLGDGQYF

v_gene: TRBV29-1
abundance: medium-sized
j_gene: TRBJ2-3
CDR3aa: CSGNGGSGTDTQYF

v_gene: TRBV29-1
abundance: -
j_gene: TRBJ2-7
CDR3aa: CSVSGGISYEQYF

v_gene: TRBV28
abundance: -
j_gene: TRBJ2-5
CDR3aa: CASSSPRGRGLRETQYF

v_gene: TRBV19
abundance: -
j_gene: TRBJ1-1
CDR3aa: CASSGVPTEAFF

v_gene: TRBV7-6
abundance: -
j_gene: TRBJ1-1
CDR3aa: CASSKAGTEAFF

v_gene: TRBV27
abundance: -
j_gene: TRBJ2-5
CDR3aa: CASSDRLARETQYF

v_gene: TRBV29-1
abundance: -
j_gene: TRBJ2-3
CDR3aa: CSVAPRPSGGTDTQYF

v_gene: TRBV12-3/TRBV12-4
abundance: -
j_gene: TRBJ2-3
CDR3aa: CASSFFPPDTQYF

v_gene: TRBV6-6
abundance: medium-sized
j_gene: TRBJ1-3
CDR3aa: CASSYGSGNTIYF

v_gene: TRBV4-1
abundance: -
j_gene: TRBJ2-1
CDR3aa: CASSHGPESYEQFF

v_gene: TRBV4-3
abundance: -
j_gene: TRBJ1-2
CDR3aa: CASSPQGGGYTF

v_gene: TRBV6-5
abundance: -
j_gene: TRBJ2-7
CDR3aa: CASSYAGKGYEQYF

v_gene: TRBV29-1
abundance: -
j_gene: TRBJ2-5
CDR3aa: CSYSGTGKETQYF

v_gene: TRBV15
abundance: -
j_gene: TRBJ1-1
CDR3aa: CATSRDRGTVTEAFF

v_gene: TRBV29-1
abundance: -
j_gene: TRBJ2-7
CDR3aa: CSAGGSSESSYEQYF

v_gene: TRBV24-1
abundance: -
j_gene: TRBJ2-1
CDR3aa: CATSDGSTGQFF

v_gene: TRBV6-4
abundance: -
j_gene: TRBJ2-3
CDR3aa: CASSESGGVPTDTQYF

v_gene: TRBV29-1
abundance: -
j_gene: TRBJ2-5
CDR3aa: CSVEKFREDRAKETQYF

v_gene: TRBV12-3/TRBV12-4
abundance: -
j_gene: TRBJ2-7
CDR3aa: CASSATGALDEQYF

v_gene: TRBV12-3/TRBV12-4
abundance: -
j_gene: TRBJ2-7
CDR3aa: CASSLTRSTEQYF

v_gene: TRBV27
abundance: -
j_gene: TRBJ1-5
CDR3aa: CASSLSYSNQPQHF

v_gene: TRBV4-2
abundance: -
j_gene: TRBJ2-5
CDR3aa: CASSQDRRGLGLTQYF

v_gene: TRBV6-2/TRBV6-3
abundance: -
j_gene: TRBJ1-1
CDR3aa: CASRAYRNTEAFF

v_gene: TRBV4-1
abundance: medium-sized
j_gene: TRBJ2-3
CDR3aa: CASSQPGVLTDTQYF

v_gene: TRBV7-2
abundance: -
j_gene: TRBJ1-5
CDR3aa: CASSSYMLTGQPQHF

v_gene: TRBV7-3
abundance: -
j_gene: TRBJ2-7
CDR3aa: CASSLTAAYEQYF

v_gene: TRBV20-1
abundance: -
j_gene: TRBJ2-3
CDR3aa: CSARLAGVRRDTDTQYF

v_gene: TRBV29-1
abundance: -
j_gene: TRBJ2-5
CDR3aa: CSGIDGWETQYF

v_gene: TRBV5-6
abundance: -
j_gene: TRBJ2-7
CDR3aa: CASSPAGTSGVYEQYF

v_gene: TRBV12-3/TRBV12-4
abundance: -
j_gene: TRBJ1-4
CDR3aa: CASSLGGSATNEKLFF

v_gene: TRBV27
abundance: -
j_gene: TRBJ2-3
CDR3aa: CASSLPAGSGGTDTQYF

v_gene: TRBV9
abundance: -
j_gene: TRBJ2-1
CDR3aa: CASSVERSGLAVGEQFF

v_gene: TRBV11-2
abundance: -
j_gene: TRBJ2-1
CDR3aa: CASSLDLAGGINEQFF

v_gene: TRBV25-1
abundance: -
j_gene: TRBJ2-1
CDR3aa: CASSELSSEQFF

v_gene: TRBV6-2/TRBV6-3
abundance: -
j_gene: TRBJ2-1
CDR3aa: CASSYLRVEYNEQFF

v_gene: TRBV4-3
abundance: -
j_gene: TRBJ2-3
CDR3aa: CASSQGTSGVDTQYF

v_gene: TRBV28
abundance: -
j_gene: TRBJ2-1
CDR3aa: CASTPSDNEQFF

v_gene: TRBV29-1
abundance: -
j_gene: TRBJ1-4
CDR3aa: CSVIPEQETNEKLFF

v_gene: TRBV5-1
abundance: -
j_gene: TRBJ2-7
CDR3aa: CASSLEGAQSSYEQYF

v_gene: TRBV28
abundance: -
j_gene: TRBJ1-1
CDR3aa: CASSPPDRGLTEAFF

v_gene: TRBV6-2/TRBV6-3
abundance: -
j_gene: TRBJ1-1
CDR3aa: CASSYSGISDTEAFF

v_gene: TRBV29-1
abundance: -
j_gene: TRBJ2-7
CDR3aa: CSVEGRSGPSSYEQYF

v_gene: TRBV21-1
abundance: -
j_gene: TRBJ2-7
CDR3aa: CASSPSKSSYEQYF

v_gene: TRBV9
abundance: -
j_gene: TRBJ2-3
CDR3aa: CASSVGSGGDTQYF

v_gene: TRBV6-5
abundance: -
j_gene: TRBJ1-3
CDR3aa: CASSYSQELGNTIYF

v_gene: TRBV4-1
abundance: -
j_gene: TRBJ1-2
CDR3aa: CASSQVEGRERYTF

v_gene: TRBV10-1
abundance: -
j_gene: TRBJ2-5
CDR3aa: CASSGGLGTQRETQYF

v_gene: TRBV11-2
abundance: -
j_gene: TRBJ2-5
CDR3aa: CASSSRGETQYF

v_gene: TRBV29-1
abundance: -
j_gene: TRBJ1-1
CDR3aa: CSATEGNTEAFF

v_gene: TRBV12-3/TRBV12-4
abundance: -
j_gene: TRBJ2-1
CDR3aa: CACRRGYNEQFF

v_gene: TRBV12-3/TRBV12-4
abundance: -
j_gene: TRBJ1-3
CDR3aa: CASSYDTRSGNTIYF

v_gene: TRBV28
abundance: -
j_gene: TRBJ2-7
CDR3aa: CASSLGDWRDSSYEQYF

v_gene: TRBV28
abundance: -
j_gene: TRBJ2-4
CDR3aa: CASSSPPDMSIQYF

v_gene: TRBV29-1
abundance: -
j_gene: TRBJ1-1
CDR3aa: CSVDQQGNTEAFF